The 25 T cell receptor beta chains below were found in one sample sequenced in a study of beta chain features in type 1 diabetes (dated by TCRdb to 2017 to 2018). Summary of the overall study and its limitations: A moderate but significant shortening of TCRB CDR3 length was observed in type 1 diabetes patients in all four CD4+ subsets.

Library prep was done by the immunoSEQ multiplex PCR assay. The High Capacity cDNA Reverse Transcription Kit was used to reverse transcribe all of the isolated RNA, meaning that expressed TCRB transcripts were what got sequenced. The source is immuneACCESS, and TCRdb retained only in-frame sequences with V and J called. Part of the clones is not carried over; for the studies checked, unresolved V genes explain less than half of this, and the remainder is unexplained. For this sample there are 65,000 to 85,000 clones; about 50% appear just once. The biggest ten clones account for 0.7% of the sample. The antigens these receptors bind are not known. The sample was central memory CD4+ T cells from blood. These TCRs come from a man between 25 and 39 years old with type 1 diabetes.

The rearrangement links TRBV7-8 to TRBJ2-1; TRBD2 matches at 7 bases. The CDR3 extends over 14 amino acids. CDR1 is SGHVS and CDR2 is FQNEAQ in the germline V gene. V shed 2 bases, J shed 4 bases, and the junction held 2 bases outside the gene matches. CDR3 sequence: CASSLPSGYNEQFF. The CDR3 region has the DNA TGTGCCAGCAGCTTACCTAGCGGATACAATGAGCAGTTCTTC.

This clone was observed a handful of times. The rearrangement uses TRBV21-1 and TRBJ1-3; the table gives TRBD1 as D, unverified against the DNA. TRBV21-1 is a pseudogene. The CDR3 consists of 16 residues. CDR3 loop: CASSKEGQHSGNTIYF. The CDR3 DNA sequence: TGTGCCAGCAGCAAGGAAGGACAGCACTCTGGAAACACCATATATTTT.

This clone was seen more than once but under ten times. The chain uses TRBV5-6 and TRBJ2-7; 10 positions agree with TRBD2. The CDR3 has 13 amino acids. Trimming removed 4 bases from V and 9 bases from J; junction bases left unmatched: 7. In germline, CDR1 is SGHDT, CDR2 YYEEEE. As DNA, the CDR3 is TGTGCCAGCAGCCTAGCGGGGGCCGGTGGGCAGTACTTC. This encodes CASSLAGAGGQYF. The whole variable domain, remainder taken from reference TRBV5-6 and TRBJ2-7, is DAGVTQSPTHLIKTRGQQVTLRCSPKSGHDTVSWYQQALGQGPQFIFQYYEEEERQRGNFPDRFSGHQFPNYSSELNVNALLLGDSALYLCASSLAGAGGQYFGPGTRLTVT.

The chain carries TRBV2 and TRBJ2-1; 14 bases fit TRBD2. V was clipped by 8 bases and J by 0 bases; unmatched bases: 9. Germline CDR1 reads SNHLY; CDR2 reads FYNNEI. There are 18 residues in the CDR3. The CDR3 is CASRPTSGGASSYNEQFF. As DNA, the CDR3 is TGTGCCAGCCGCCCGACTAGCGGGGGGGCTAGCTCCTACAATGAGCAGTTCTTC.

V gene TRBV7-2 combines with J gene TRBJ2-4; a possible D gene is TRBD2 (6 bases). V was trimmed by 1 base and J by 3 bases, leaving 10 bases between them. This CDR3 has 15 residues. Germline values: CDR1 SGHTA, CDR2 FQGNSA. CDR3 nucleotides: TGTGCCAGCAGCTTAGGCGGTAGCGGCAAAAACATTCAGTACTTC. Amino acid sequence: CASSLGGSGKNIQYF.

The gene calls are TRBV5-4 and TRBJ2-7; 7 bases match TRBD2. J lost 4 bases, V lost 2 bases, and 6 bases had no gene match. Germline V gives CDR1 SGHNT, CDR2 YYREEE (reference sequence). The CDR3 runs to 14 residues. In nucleotides, the CDR3 is TGTGCCAGCAGCTTTATCGGGGAGGGGTACGAGCAGTACTTC. Its protein is CASSFIGEGYEQYF.

This clone was seen only a few times. This chain joins TRBV5-6 and TRBJ1-2; D gene ambiguous. Trimming shortened V by 4 bases and J by 2 bases, and 12 bases separated the two germline ends. The V gene's germline CDR1 is SGHDT and CDR2 YYEEEE. The CDR3 length is 14 residues. CDR3 protein: CASSPTTGNYGYTF. The CDR3 bases are TGTGCCAGCAGCCCTACGACCGGGAACTATGGCTACACCTTC. Supplemented by reference TRBV5-6 and TRBJ1-2, the full variable domain reads DAGVTQSPTHLIKTRGQQVTLRCSPKSGHDTVSWYQQALGQGPQFIFQYYEEEERQRGNFPDRFSGHQFPNYSSELNVNALLLGDSALYLCASSPTTGNYGYTFGSGTRLTVV.

In DNA form, the CDR3 reads TGTGCCAGCTCACAAAGGAGCGGCTCCTTACAAGAGACCCAGTACTTC. It specifies CASSQRSGSLQETQYF. The rearrangement uses TRBV18 and TRBJ2-5; possibly TRBD2 for D (5 bases). The V end was cut by 4 bases, the J end by 2 bases, with 17 bases between. Germline values: CDR1 KGHSH, CDR2 LQKENI. This CDR3 region has 16 residues.

This rearrangement joins TRBV2 to TRBJ1-4; D remains unclear. V lost 3 bases, J lost 8 bases, and 10 bases lay in between. This CDR3 comprises 13 residues. The germline V gene has CDR1 SNHLY and CDR2 FYNNEI. CDR3 DNA: TGTGCCAGCAGTGACAGGTCAACGGAAAAACTGTTTTTT. Its protein is CASSDRSTEKLFF.

This clone was seen just once. The V and J genes are TRBV4-1 and TRBJ1-1; D is unclear. The CDR3 has 15 residues. The germline V gene encodes CDR1 MGHRA and CDR2 YSYEKL. Trimming removed 1 base at V and 3 bases at J, with 12 bases between. CDR3 coding DNA: TGCGCCAGCAGCCAAGGGCGGGCTGGATACACTGAAGCTTTCTTT. Residues: CASSQGRAGYTEAFF.

This clone was observed a handful of times. The chain couples TRBV5-6 to TRBJ1-1, with TRBD1 identical over 7 bases. The trim removed 2 bases at V and 0 bases at J, leaving 7 bases unmatched. Germline V gene sequence: CDR1 SGHDT, CDR2 YYEEEE. The CDR3 has 16 residues. The CDR3 region has the DNA TGTGCCAGCAGCTTAAGACAGGGCTGGATGAACACTGAAGCTTTCTTT. As protein: CASSLRQGWMNTEAFF.

This rearrangement joins TRBV25-1 to TRBJ2-2; TRBD1 agrees at 8 bases. V lost 5 bases, J lost 1 base, and 3 bases stayed unmatched. The CDR3 totals 15 residues. The germline V gene encodes CDR1 MGHDK and CDR2 SYGVNS. The DNA for the CDR3 is TGTGCCAGCAGTTCCGGGACAGGGAACACCGGGGAGCTGTTTTTT. Protein: CASSSGTGNTGELFF.

The chain links TRBV30 to TRBJ1-4; TRBD1 aligns across 9 bases. Looked up from germline, CDR1 is GTSNPN and CDR2 is SVGIG (reference sequence). With 2 bases clipped from V and 4 bases from J, the junction kept 5 bases outside the gene matches. The CDR3 consists of 15 residues. The DNA of the CDR3 is TGTGCCTGGAGTCCCGGACAGGGGCGTAATGAAAAACTGTTTTTT. Translation: CAWSPGQGRNEKLFF.

This clone was seen a handful of times. The J gene is TRBJ2-5, the V gene TRBV30; no firm D call. Germline CDR1 is GTSNPN and CDR2 is SVGIG (reference sequence). Trimming removed 0 bases at V and 5 bases at J, with 13 bases between. This CDR3 is 14 amino acids long. CDR3 DNA: TGTGCCTGGAGTGTCGGAGCGTTGTCGGAGACCCAGTACTTC. Translating gives CAWSVGALSETQYF.

This rearrangement joins TRBV5-1 to TRBJ1-1, with D possibly matching TRBD1 (6 bases). The CDR3 length is 16 residues. CDR1 and CDR2 from the germline V gene are SGHRS and YFSETQ. V lost 0 bases, J lost 5 bases, and 17 bases lay in between. CDR3 residues: CASSLEGTGRGTEAFF. As DNA, the CDR3 is TGCGCCAGCAGCTTGGAGGGCACAGGGAGAGGGACTGAAGCTTTCTTT.

The gene calls are TRBV9 and TRBJ2-2; 8 bases map to TRBD1. Germline loops: CDR1 SGDLS, CDR2 YYNGEE. V gave up 3 bases and J gave up 6 bases; unmatched junction bases: 7. The CDR3 has 15 residues. Written as DNA, the CDR3 is TGTGCCAGCAGCGAGACAGGGGCTACCCCCGGGGAGCTGTTTTTT. Translation gives CASSETGATPGELFF. Full variable domain (outside the CDR3, taken from reference TRBV9 and TRBJ2-2): DSGVTQTPKHLITATGQRVTLRCSPRSGDLSVYWYQQSLDQGLQFLIQYYNGEERAKGNILERFSAQQFPDLHSELNLSSLELGDSALYFCASSETGATPGELFFGEGSRLTVL.

The V gene is TRBV18, the J gene TRBJ2-7; maybe TRBD2 (6 bases). The germline gives CDR1 KGHSH, CDR2 LQKENI. The CDR3 spans 13 residues. The V and J ends lost 2 bases and 2 bases respectively, with 7 bases between them. The CDR3 region is CASSPGEAYEQYF. CDR3 DNA: TGTGCCAGCTCACCAGGGGAGGCCTACGAGCAGTACTTC.

The V and J genes are TRBV30 and TRBJ2-7, with D maybe TRBD1 (6 bases). V was shortened by 0 bases and J by 5 bases, with 11 bases between the two germline ends. Per germline, CDR1 GTSNPN and CDR2 SVGIG (reference sequence). This CDR3 is 13 amino acids long. CDR3 protein: CAWSVRWGHEQYF. CDR3 nucleotides: TGTGCCTGGAGTGTACGATGGGGGCACGAGCAGTACTTC.

The V gene is TRBV25-1, the J gene TRBJ1-1; 10 bases map to TRBD1. The CDR3 has 14 residues. CDR1 is MGHDK, CDR2 SYGVNS, per germline. V gave up 4 bases and J gave up 5 bases; unmatched junction bases: 4. CDR3 protein: CASSAGQGRTEAFF. The CDR3 DNA reads TGTGCCAGCAGTGCGGGACAGGGGAGGACTGAAGCTTTCTTT.

The genes are TRBV7-6 and TRBJ2-5, with 12 bases lining up with TRBD1. J gave up 5 bases and V 4 bases, and 8 bases lay outside the gene matches. This CDR3 has 16 amino acids. Germline V gene lookup returns CDR1 SGHVS and CDR2 FNYEAQ. CDR3 in amino acids: CASSSPGQGAMETQYF. CDR3 bases: TGTGCCAGCAGCTCACCGGGACAGGGGGCAATGGAGACCCAGTACTTC.

The chain uses TRBV5-1 and TRBJ2-5; possibly TRBD1 for D (7 bases). The germline V gene encodes CDR1 SGHRS and CDR2 YFSETQ. Deletions cut 0 bases from V and 4 bases from J, with 16 bases between. The CDR3 is 16 amino acids. The CDR3 loop is CASSLGSRQGGETQYF. The CDR3 DNA sequence: TGCGCCAGCAGCTTGGGATCCCGACAGGGAGGAGAGACCCAGTACTTC.

This clone was counted between two and nine times. The chain links TRBV5-4 to TRBJ1-2; 8 nucleotides align to TRBD1. This CDR3 has 17 amino acids. V shed 4 bases, J shed 5 bases, and the junction held 16 bases outside the gene matches. Germline loops: CDR1 SGHNT, CDR2 YYREEE (reference sequence). The CDR3 here is CASSPTTDRATIYGYTF. CDR3 nucleotide sequence: TGTGCCAGCAGCCCGACTACGGACAGGGCTACAATTTATGGCTACACCTTC.

V usage is TRBV7-9 and J usage is TRBJ2-3; 7 bases match TRBD1. After removal of 1 base from V and 6 bases from J, the junction contained 7 bases not matched to a gene. The CDR3 covers 15 residues. Germline lookup yields CDR1 SEHNR and CDR2 FQNEAQ (reference sequence). CDR3 in amino acids: CASSLEQGHRDTQYF. As DNA, the CDR3 is TGTGCCAGCAGCTTAGAACAGGGGCACAGGGATACGCAGTATTTT. Based on the CDR3 plus reference TRBV7-9 and TRBJ2-3, the full variable domain is DTGVSQNPRHKITKRGQNVTFRCDPISEHNRLYWYRQTLGQGPEFLTYFQNEAQLEKSRLLSDRFSAERPKGSFSTLEIQRTEQGDSAMYLCASSLEQGHRDTQYFGPGTRLTVL.

This sequence joins TRBV7-8 and TRBJ1-5, with TRBD1 identical over 8 bases. CDR3 length: 15 amino acids. Per the germline V gene, CDR1 is SGHVS and CDR2 is FQNEAQ. The junction had 12 bases not matched to a gene; V was cut back by 5 bases and J by 9 bases. The CDR3, as DNA: TGTGCCAGCAGCATTGGACAGGGCGGGGATCCGCCCCAGCATTTT. Amino acids: CASSIGQGGDPPQHF.

This clone was picked up a small number of times. The chain links TRBV19 to TRBJ2-6; 12 positions agree with TRBD1. Looked up from germline, CDR1 is LNHDA and CDR2 is SQIVND (reference sequence). V was pared by 11 bases and J by 1 base, with 6 bases of the junction left unmatched. The CDR3 loop spans 16 amino acids. CDR3 residues: CAAGTGGGSGANVLTF. The CDR3 bases are TGTGCCGCCGGGACAGGGGGCGGTTCTGGGGCCAACGTCCTGACTTTC.